This T cell receptor (beta chain) was recorded in a study of blood T cell repertoires in COVID-19. The CDR3 has 15 amino acids. After removal of 3 bases from V and 2 bases from J, the junction contained 6 bases not matched to a gene. Germline V gives CDR1 MNHEY, CDR2 SMNVEV (reference sequence). Assay used: immunoSEQ multiplex PCR; TCRdb lists only in-frame clones, some missing. This table holds around 140,000 clones, about 87% found once. The sequencing sample was made of peripheral blood. This chain joins TRBV27 and TRBJ1-2; 7 nucleotides agree with TRBD1. The source of this sequence is a woman aged 45 to 65 with active or convalescent COVID-19. The CDR3 nucleotides read TGTGCCAGCAGTTTGTCTGGACAGGTCAACTATGGCTACACCTTC. Its translation is CASSLSGQVNYGYTF.